This entry is about one T cell receptor (beta chain). The CDR3 is made up of 15 amino acids. Germline lookup yields CDR1 LGHNA and CDR2 YSLEER. Trimming removed 3 bases from V and 1 base from J; junction bases left unmatched: 4. This entry comes from a study of patients and donors after allogeneic stem cell transplantation. TCRdb itself ran the RT-PCR reads through MiXCR, one entry per CDR3 protein. The table includes roughly 180,000 distinct CDR3 sequences, less than 45% detected once. Source material: blood, either unsorted or a sorted T cell fraction (not recorded which). The origin of this receptor is a human donor who was either an allogeneic HSCT recipient or a stem cell or donor lymphocyte infusion donor (not recorded which). It is not recorded whose cells these are; they may come from a transplant donor. The rearrangement links TRBV4-3 to TRBJ1-1, with TRBD1 matching over 8 bases. The CDR3 DNA reads TGCGCCAGCAGCCACCGGACAGGGTCGAACACTGAAGCTTTCTTT. Translated, it gives CASSHRTGSNTEAFF.